What follows is one T cell receptor beta chain and its context. This entry comes from a study of blood T cell repertoires in COVID-19. Study details: COVID-19 samples, acute and convalescent, were from the United States, Italy and Spain. Sources were T cells, B-cell-depleted T cells, or PBMCs; the material itself was cDNA or gDNA.

With V trimmed by 3 bases and J by 2 bases, 1 base remained unmatched. The length of the CDR3 is 15 residues. CDR1 and CDR2 from the germline V gene are ENHRY and SYGVKD. How the authors handled the data: How many nucleated cells were present was estimated from reference gene primer amplification. Profiling relied on immunoSEQ multiplex PCR, and the TCRdb table lists in-frame clones only, not all of them. V and J calls plus clone size are reproduced from that table; the DNA served to infer D and trimming. The profile shows 200,000 or so clones, roughly 80% of them singletons. The sequenced material came from peripheral blood. This clonotype was obtained from a man in his sixties with active or convalescent COVID-19. This chain uses TRBV10-3 with TRBJ1-1; 12 bases agree with TRBD1. The CDR3 sequence: CAISDGTGGNTEAFF. CDR3 sequence (DNA): TGTGCCATCAGTGATGGGACAGGGGGCAACACTGAAGCTTTCTTT.